These 5 T cell receptor beta chains originate from one sample sequenced in a study of T-cell reconstitution after alpha-beta-depleted transplantation in children. TCRbeta library construction was performed incorporating unique molecular identifiers. TCRdb re-called the PCR reads with MiXCR, one entry per CDR3 protein. The table includes 190,000 or so distinct CDR3 sequences, 6.5% to 7.5% detected once. The sequenced sample was PBMCs from the stem cell graft donor, obtained from the stem cell graft. The receptors derive from a human donor who donated a stem cell graft to a child with Wiskott-Aldrich syndrome.

The sample holds many counts of this clonotype. The CDR3 coding sequence is TGTGCCACCAGCGGTCGTGGACAGGGGGCAAACGGGGAGCTGTTTTTT. Translated, it gives CATSGRGQGANGELFF. V and J are TRBV15 and TRBJ2-2, with 11 positions matching TRBD1. Germline V gene data show CDR1 as LNHNV and CDR2 as YYDKDF (reference sequence). Trimming took 5 bases from V and 7 from J; bases not matched to a gene: 9. This CDR3 is built from 16 residues.

Ten or more counts support this clonotype. The rearrangement uses TRBV20-1 and TRBJ1-1; the D is unclear. This CDR3 has 14 residues. The germline V gene has CDR1 DFQATT and CDR2 SNEGSKA (reference sequence). V was pared by 1 base and J by 4 bases, with 13 bases between. In nucleotides, the CDR3 is TGCAGTGCTAGAGCCCCCCCCACACCCACTGAAGCTTTCTTT. Its translation: CSARAPPTPTEAFF.

This clonotype has just a few counts. The genes are TRBV5-1 and TRBJ1-1; D is unclear. The V gene lost 0 bases and the J gene lost 3 bases, with 6 bases spanning the gap. Germline CDR1 SGHRS, CDR2 YFSETQ. The CDR3 has 13 amino acids. The CDR3 here is CASSLGKDTEAFF. Written as DNA, the CDR3 is TGCGCCAGCAGCTTGGGGAAGGACACTGAAGCTTTCTTT.

This clonotype has a count of ten or more. The chain uses TRBV24-1 and TRBJ2-1, with 10 positions matching TRBD2. The germline V gene encodes CDR1 KGHDR and CDR2 SFDVKD. Trimming took 1 base from V and 5 from J; bases not matched to a gene: 4. The CDR3 totals 16 residues. This chain's CDR3 is CATSDLSGGAHNEQFF. As DNA, the CDR3 is TGTGCCACCAGTGATTTAAGCGGGGGGGCACACAATGAGCAGTTCTTC.

This clonotype was counted many times. The chain uses TRBV7-9 and TRBJ2-1; possibly TRBD2 for D (6 bases). CDR3 length equals 13 residues. The V and J ends lost 6 bases and 6 bases respectively, with 12 bases between them. Germline assignment: CDR1 SEHNR and CDR2 FQNEAQ (reference sequence). This CDR3 is CASRRDLGNEQFF. As DNA, the CDR3 is TGTGCCAGCAGGCGGGACCTCGGCAATGAGCAGTTCTTC.